The 18 T cell receptor beta chains presented below share a single source sample, sequenced in a study of blood T cell repertoires in COVID-19. Here immunoSEQ multiplex PCR was the method, and the copy in TCRdb shows in-frame clones only, minus some. The top ten hold 9% to 15% of the sample, which has around 250,000 clones, roughly 88% seen once. What was sequenced was peripheral blood. Receptors originate from a man older than 75 with acute or convalescent COVID-19.

V gene TRBV19 combines with J gene TRBJ1-2; TRBD1 aligns across 8 bases. This CDR3 has 13 amino acids. V lost 3 bases, J lost 6 bases, and 3 bases stayed unmatched. Germline CDR1 LNHDA, CDR2 SQIVND (reference sequence). CDR3 sequence: CASSIGQGHGYTF. Here the CDR3 DNA reads TGTGCCAGTAGTATCGGACAGGGTCATGGCTACACCTTC.

This chain links TRBV12-3 or TRBV12-4 with TRBJ2-7; no clear D. The CDR3 totals 13 residues. Trimming pared 8 bases from V and 0 bases from J, leaving 11 bases between. The CDR3, as DNA: TGTGCCAGCCAGAAGACAACCTCCTACGAGCAGTACTTC. This gives the protein CASQKTTSYEQYF.

The CDR3 nucleotides read TGTGCCAGCTCCCCGGTCGGGGGAAGGGCTTTCTTT. Its translation is CASSPVGGRAFF. The chain carries TRBV27 and TRBJ1-1; perhaps TRBD1 as D (5 bases). The CDR3 loop spans 12 amino acids. Germline CDR1 and CDR2: MNHEY and SMNVEV (reference sequence). Trimming left V 8 bases short and J 11 bases short, with 18 bases between.

The chain combines TRBV6-5 with TRBJ1-2; TRBD1 matches 9 bases. This CDR3 has 12 residues. Germline assignment: CDR1 MNHEY and CDR2 SVGAGI. Trimming removed 6 bases from V and 7 bases from J; junction bases left unmatched: 3. The DNA of the CDR3 is TGTGCCAGCAGCGGGACAGGGACTGGCTACACCTTC. This codes for CASSGTGTGYTF.

This chain links TRBV18 with TRBJ1-3; TRBD1 matches 7 bases. Germline V gene data show CDR1 as KGHSH and CDR2 as LQKENI. V was clipped by 2 bases and J by 6 bases; unmatched bases: 10. The CDR3 contains 16 residues. As DNA, the CDR3 is TGTGCCAGCTCACCAAGGTCGACAGGGTCCGCAAACACCATATATTTT. This gives the protein CASSPRSTGSANTIYF. Full variable domain (rest looked up from reference TRBV18 and TRBJ1-3): NAGVMQNPRHLVRRRGQEARLRCSPMKGHSHVYWYRQLPEEGLKFMVYLQKENIIDESGMPKERFSAEFPKEGPSILRIQQVVRGDSAAYFCASSPRSTGSANTIYFGEGSWLTVV.

This rearrangement joins TRBV7-2 to TRBJ2-3; D call uncertain. This CDR3 has 11 residues. Germline assignment: CDR1 SGHTA and CDR2 FQGNSA. The V gene lost 5 bases and the J gene lost 5 bases, with 5 bases spanning the gap. The CDR3 sequence: CASSPVDTQYF. The CDR3 coding sequence is TGTGCCAGCAGCCCCGTAGATACGCAGTATTTT.

The rearrangement links TRBV4-2 to TRBJ2-5; 8 bases fit TRBD2. This CDR3 has 16 residues. The junction had 5 bases not matched to a gene; V was cut back by 0 bases and J by 2 bases. Germline CDR1 and CDR2: LGHNA and YNFKEQ. CDR3: CASSQDPRGGQETQYF. For the CDR3, the DNA is TGTGCCAGCAGCCAAGACCCTCGCGGGGGGCAAGAGACCCAGTACTTC.

The V gene is TRBV18, the J gene TRBJ2-5, with 8 bases that match TRBD1. The length of the CDR3 is 18 residues. The J segment lost 5 bases and the V segment lost 3 bases, leaving 17 bases of the junction unmatched. CDR1 and CDR2 (germline): KGHSH, LQKENI. The CDR3 spells CASSPLPIGQGSSETQYF. The CDR3 nucleotides read TGTGCCAGCTCACCCCTTCCGATCGGACAGGGTTCGAGCGAGACCCAGTACTTC. Filled out from reference TRBV18 and TRBJ2-5, the complete variable domain reads NAGVMQNPRHLVRRRGQEARLRCSPMKGHSHVYWYRQLPEEGLKFMVYLQKENIIDESGMPKERFSAEFPKEGPSILRIQQVVRGDSAAYFCASSPLPIGQGSSETQYFGPGTRLLVL.

V and J are TRBV3-1 (or the pseudogene TRBV3-2) and TRBJ2-3, with 12 bases identical to TRBD2. CDR3 length equals 19 residues. Germline V gene sequence: CDR1 LGHDT, CDR2 YNNKEL (reference sequence). The V and J ends lost 6 bases and 0 bases, in that order; junction bases with no gene match: 13. CDR3 in amino acids: CASSSTSGGPSSSTDTQYF. The CDR3 nucleotides read TGTGCCAGCAGTTCGACTAGCGGGGGACCAAGTTCTAGCACAGATACGCAGTATTTT.

The V call is TRBV28, the J call TRBJ1-5, with a tentative D call TRBD1 (6 bases). The CDR3 spans 13 residues. Per germline, CDR1 MDHEN and CDR2 SYDVKM. V shed 6 bases and J shed 7 bases, with 13 bases lying between them. The CDR3 reads CASRQGNWQPQHF. The CDR3, as DNA: TGTGCCAGCAGGCAGGGGAATTGGCAGCCCCAGCATTTT.

J is TRBJ2-2 and V is TRBV28, with 8 positions matching TRBD1. Germline-derived CDR1 and CDR2 are MDHEN and SYDVKM. J lost 7 bases, V lost 8 bases, and 15 bases had no gene match. The CDR3 runs 16 residues. CDR3 amino acids: CASLPGGRGRDGELFF. CDR3 nucleotide sequence: TGTGCCAGCTTGCCCGGGGGCAGGGGGCGGGACGGGGAGCTGTTTTTT.

This sequence joins TRBV27 and TRBJ2-3, with 11 bases lining up with TRBD2. V gave up 6 bases and J gave up 8 bases; unmatched junction bases: 10. The CDR3 is 15 amino acids. Germline V gene lookup returns CDR1 MNHEY and CDR2 SMNVEV (reference sequence). CDR3 nucleotides: TGTGCCAGCAGGTCTAGCGGGAGGTCACGTTCTACGCAGTATTTT. This translates into CASRSSGRSRSTQYF.

The chain employs TRBV5-1 and TRBJ2-7, with 10 bases lining up with TRBD1. The CDR3 is made up of 14 amino acids. V trimming: 4 bases; J trimming: 2 bases; junction bases outside the gene matches: 3. CDR1 and CDR2 from the germline V gene are SGHRS and YFSETQ. CDR3 sequence (DNA): TGCGCCAGCAGCCCCGGGACAGGGGCCTACGAGCAGTACTTC. The encoded protein is CASSPGTGAYEQYF.

This clone was recorded only once. The V and J genes are TRBV5-1 and TRBJ1-5; a possible D gene is TRBD1 (6 bases). This CDR3 comprises 14 residues. Deletions cut 4 bases from V and 4 bases from J, with 12 bases between. Germline lookup yields CDR1 SGHRS and CDR2 YFSETQ. The CDR3 sequence is CASSLRGENQPQHF. Written as DNA, the CDR3 is TGCGCCAGCAGCCTCAGGGGTGAGAATCAGCCCCAGCATTTT.

The chain couples TRBV7-9 to TRBJ2-3, with D possibly being TRBD1 (5 bases). With 4 bases removed from V and 6 bases from J, the gap between germline ends came to 11 bases. Germline lookup yields CDR1 SEHNR and CDR2 FQNEAQ (reference sequence). This CDR3 contains 13 residues. CDR3 sequence (DNA): TGTGCCAGCAGCTCGCAACAGGAGGATACGCAGTATTTT. Amino acid sequence: CASSSQQEDTQYF.

This clone came up once. The rearrangement joins TRBV28 to TRBJ1-3; TRBD1 matches 7 bases. CDR3 size: 16 residues. CDR1 is MDHEN, CDR2 SYDVKM, per germline. V shed 6 bases and J 0 bases; nucleotides not matched to a gene: 8. The CDR3: CASRTRDSYSGNTIYF. DNA of the CDR3: TGTGCCAGCAGAACCCGGGACAGCTACTCTGGAAACACCATATATTTT.

This clone occurred once. V usage is TRBV5-1 and J usage is TRBJ2-1, with a tentative D call TRBD2 (6 bases). Germline V CDR1 and CDR2: SGHRS, YFSETQ. The CDR3 loop spans 14 amino acids. Trimming left V 7 bases short and J 7 bases short, with 18 bases between. The CDR3: CASFREPVTNEQFF. The CDR3 bases are TGCGCCAGCTTTCGGGAGCCGGTGACAAATGAGCAGTTCTTC.

The chain joins TRBV19 to TRBJ1-5, with 9 positions matching TRBD1. This CDR3 is built from 15 residues. Germline CDR1 is LNHDA and CDR2 is SQIVND (reference sequence). The V and J ends lost 5 bases and 0 bases, in that order; junction bases with no gene match: 2. This chain's CDR3 is CASSRQGDSNQPQHF. CDR3 DNA: TGTGCCAGTAGTCGACAGGGGGATAGCAATCAGCCCCAGCATTTT.